A selection of T cell receptor beta chains follows, all from one sample in a study of blood T cells in healthy people across ages. TCRdb re-called the 5' RACE reads through MiXCR, storing one row per CDR3 protein. Here the sample spans roughly 1.7 million distinct CDR3 sequences, 30% to 35% being singletons. The source material was blood. The receptor set was obtained from a woman in her 30s in good health. Each CDR3 is given with its conserved first and last residue. A D gene is named only where the DNA matches it firmly. A row's size may be missing; if present it is once, few, many or a size class.

d_call,clone_size,j_call,v_call,cdr3_nt,cdr3_aa
NA,NA,TRBJ2-7,TRBV7-8,TGTGCCAGCAGCGATCTGACGCCGTACTCCCACGAGCAGTACTTC,CASSDLTPYSHEQYF
TRBD1,NA,TRBJ2-7,TRBV2,TGTGCCAGCAGCAAGGACAGGGGTGACTACGAGCAGTACTTC,CASSKDRGDYEQYF
TRBD2,NA,TRBJ2-7,TRBV5-1,TGCGCCAGCAGCTTAGGCCCGGGACTAGCGGGAGTATACGAGCAGTACTTC,CASSLGPGLAGVYEQYF
NA,few,TRBJ2-1,TRBV6-2/TRBV6-3,TGTGCCAGCACCTCCTCAGGGTTGGGAAATGAGCAGTTCTTC,CASTSSGLGNEQFF
TRBD2,NA,TRBJ2-1,TRBV4-1,TGCGCCAGCAGCCAAATCCTAGCGGGAGGTGGTAATGAGCAGTTCTTC,CASSQILAGGGNEQFF
NA,NA,TRBJ1-1,TRBV2,TGTGCCAGCAGTGAAAAAACAGGATACCAGGGAACTGAAGCTTTCTTT,CASSEKTGYQGTEAFF
TRBD1,many,TRBJ2-7,TRBV29-1,TGCAGCGTCGCCGGGACAGGGGTACTCTACGAGCAGTACTTC,CSVAGTGVLYEQYF
TRBD2,NA,TRBJ2-1,TRBV14,TGTGCCAGCAGCGCGGGACTAGCGGGAGCCTATGAGCAGTTCTTC,CASSAGLAGAYEQFF
TRBD1,many,TRBJ2-5,TRBV29-1,TGCAGCGGCAAGGGGGCGGCGAAGGAGACCCAGTACTTC,CSGKGAAKETQYF
TRBD2,NA,TRBJ2-1,TRBV20-1,TGCAGGGCTAGGGCTAGCGGGGACGAGCAGTTCTTC,CRARASGDEQFF
NA,NA,TRBJ2-3,TRBV12-5,TGTGCTAGTGGTCCCTCCGGGATCCCGACTTCAGATACGCAGTATTTT,CASGPSGIPTSDTQYF
NA,NA,TRBJ1-2,TRBV7-2,TGTGCCAGCAGTTTCCCCGGGCAGGGAGGCTACACCTTC,CASSFPGQGGYTF
NA,NA,TRBJ2-1,TRBV30,TGTGCCTTAAAAGAGGGGCTTGACGGGAATGAGCAGTTCTTC,CALKEGLDGNEQFF
TRBD1,once,TRBJ1-4,TRBV20-1,TGCAGTGCCACGACAGGGATTCGAGAAAAACTGTTTTTT,CSATTGIREKLFF
NA,NA,TRBJ1-2,TRBV7-7,TGTGCCAGCAGCTTAAGGGGGGGTGAAGGCTACACCTTC,CASSLRGGEGYTF
NA,many,TRBJ1-2,TRBV29-1,TGCAGCGTTGAAGATCAGGCAGCCTATGGCTACACCTTC,CSVEDQAAYGYTF
NA,NA,TRBJ2-1,TRBV10-2,TGCGCCAGCAGTGAGCTAGCTCTCAATGAGCAGTTCTTC,CASSELALNEQFF
NA,few,TRBJ1-2,TRBV20-1,TGCAGTGCTAGAAGGGAAAACTATGGCTACACCTTC,CSARRENYGYTF
TRBD2,few,TRBJ2-1,TRBV9,TGTGCCAGCAGCCTCGGGACTAGCAGAAGTAACAATGAGCAGTTCTTC,CASSLGTSRSNNEQFF
NA,NA,TRBJ2-7,TRBV5-1,TGCGCCAGCAGCTTGGCCCTAGACGGGGCATACTACGAGCAGTACTTC,CASSLALDGAYYEQYF
NA,many,TRBJ1-2,TRBV10-2,TGCGCCACCGGGGGGGCCCTCGACTATGGCTACACCTTC,CATGGALDYGYTF
NA,NA,TRBJ2-3,TRBV27,TGTGCCAGCAGTATGGCAGACGACACAGATACGCAGTATTTT,CASSMADDTDTQYF
TRBD1,few,TRBJ2-1,TRBV29-1,TGCAGCGTCGGGACAGGGTATGATTCTCAGTTCTTC,CSVGTGYDSQFF
NA,NA,TRBJ2-4,TRBV28,TGTGCCAGCAGTTTACGCGAGCAACTTGGGAAAAACATTCAGTACTTC,CASSLREQLGKNIQYF
TRBD1,once,TRBJ2-7,TRBV5-1,TGCGCCAGCAGCATAAATTCGGGACAGACCTACGAGCAGTACTTC,CASSINSGQTYEQYF
NA,many,TRBJ2-5,TRBV20-1,TGCAGTGCTGTCCGGTTCCAAGAGACCCAGTACTTC,CSAVRFQETQYF
NA,few,TRBJ1-5,TRBV4-1,TGCGCCAGCAGCCAAGACAGGGAGAGCAATCAGCCCCAGCATTTT,CASSQDRESNQPQHF
NA,once,TRBJ1-1,TRBV29-1,TGCAGCGTCGCAGGACAGCTGGAACGCACTGAAGCTTTCTTT,CSVAGQLERTEAFF
NA,few,TRBJ2-7,TRBV20-1,TGCAGTGCTAGAGCTCTAGACACGGCCACCTACGAGCAGTACTTC,CSARALDTATYEQYF
NA,few,TRBJ1-5,TRBV5-5,TGTGCCAGCAGCTTGGTGCTGGGAAATCAGCCCCAGCATTTT,CASSLVLGNQPQHF
NA,few,TRBJ2-7,TRBV2,TGTGCCAGCAACCTCTTGGGCGAGCAGTACTTC,CASNLLGEQYF